These 27 T cell receptor beta chains were all obtained from the same sample, sequenced in a study of beta chain features in type 1 diabetes. General observations from the study: All four CD4+ subsets of Type 1 diabetes patients contained TCRB CDR3s that were moderately but significantly shorter.

Their antigens remain unidentified. Every isolated RNA sample was fully reverse transcribed, so sequencing captured expressed TCRB transcripts. The assay was immunoSEQ multiplex PCR, and TCRdb's table has in-frame clones only and misses some. This sample has approximately 360,000 clones, with roughly 13% found just once. The sequenced sample was naive CD4+ T cells from blood. These receptors were obtained from a woman younger than 35 with type 1 diabetes.

The chain combines TRBV18 with TRBJ1-2; 7 bases are shared with TRBD1. The CDR3 extends over 14 amino acids. Looked up from germline, CDR1 is KGHSH and CDR2 is LQKENI. V shed 8 bases, J shed 3 bases, and the junction held 9 bases outside the gene matches. In nucleotides, the CDR3 is TGTGCCAGCCGAGACTCAGGGGGAGACTATGGCTACACCTTC. As protein: CASRDSGGDYGYTF.

This clone was seen more than once but under ten times. The chain links TRBV9 to TRBJ2-5, with D possibly TRBD2 on 5 matching bases. The CDR3 runs to 17 residues. Germline CDR1 reads SGDLS; CDR2 reads YYNGEE. V was shortened by 0 bases and J by 1 base, with 16 bases between the two germline ends. As DNA, the CDR3 is TGTGCCAGCAGCGTAGGCGGGCTGCGGCGCGCCCAAGAGACCCAGTACTTC. Protein product: CASSVGGLRRAQETQYF.

This clone was observed a few times. This chain joins TRBV5-4 and TRBJ2-1, with D maybe TRBD2 (6 bases). CDR3 length: 13 residues. V lost 10 bases and J lost 3, with 14 bases in between. Germline loops: CDR1 SGHNT, CDR2 YYREEE (reference sequence). In nucleotides, the CDR3 is TGTGCCGTCCATGGGGGGTTCTACAATGAGCAGTTCTTC. Translation: CAVHGGFYNEQFF.

The chain recombines TRBV7-2 with TRBJ2-7; 8 bases match TRBD2. This CDR3 has 14 amino acids. Germline loops: CDR1 SGHTA, CDR2 FQGNSA. V lost 3 bases and J lost 6; bases outside the gene matches: 7. The DNA of the CDR3 is TGTGCCAGCAGCTTTGAGCGGGAGTCGAGCGAGCAGTACTTC. Translating gives CASSFERESSEQYF.

Points on this clone: The sample has other DNA sequences that encode this CDR3 too. The CDR3 reads CASSYSAGGETQYF. CDR3 nucleotide sequence: TGTGCCAGCAGTTACTCAGCGGGGGGAGAGACCCAGTACTTC. The chain employs TRBV6-5 and TRBJ2-5, with TRBD2 matching over 9 bases. The CDR3 has 14 amino acids. Germline V gene sequence: CDR1 MNHEY, CDR2 SVGAGI. The junction had 0 bases not matched to a gene; V was cut back by 0 bases and J by 4 bases.

The V call is TRBV9, the J call TRBJ2-2; possibly TRBD2 for D (6 bases). Trimming removed 3 bases at V and 6 bases at J, with 15 bases between. CDR3 size: 15 residues. CDR1 is SGDLS, CDR2 YYNGEE, per germline. This chain's CDR3 is CASSALASPPGELFF. In DNA form, the CDR3 reads TGTGCCAGCAGCGCCCTAGCGTCTCCCCCCGGGGAGCTGTTTTTT.

The genes are TRBV10-3 and TRBJ2-5; a weak D match, TRBD1 (6 bases). Germline V gene data show CDR1 as ENHRY and CDR2 as SYGVKD. The CDR3 is 14 amino acids. V gave up 1 base and J gave up 7 bases, with 13 bases separating them. This CDR3 reads CAISELQGRGTQYF. The CDR3 nucleotides read TGTGCCATCAGTGAGTTACAGGGTCGGGGGACCCAGTACTTC.

The chain has TRBV4-3 and TRBJ1-4; D might be TRBD1 (6 bases). CDR1 and CDR2 (germline): LGHNA, YSLEER. Trimming stripped 8 bases from V and 6 bases from J, with 19 bases between. This CDR3 spans 15 amino acids. The CDR3 protein is CASQPRGSRDEKLFF. Written as DNA, the CDR3 is TGCGCCAGCCAACCCAGGGGTTCCCGGGATGAAAAACTGTTTTTT.

The chain carries TRBV11-2 and TRBJ2-3, with 14 positions matching TRBD2. There are 18 residues in the CDR3. CDR1 is SGHAT and CDR2 is FQNNGV in the germline V gene. V lost 8 bases to trimming and J lost 2 bases; unmatched junction nucleotides: 12. CDR3: CASGSGTSGGGPTDTQYF. CDR3 nucleotide sequence: TGTGCCAGCGGTTCCGGGACTAGCGGGGGCGGCCCCACAGATACGCAGTATTTT.

This clone was observed a few times. CDR3 in DNA: TGTGCCAGCAGCGCCCGGGACAATCGGGAGCAGTACTTC. Its translation: CASSARDNREQYF. The genes are TRBV11-3 and TRBJ2-7, with a possible D match to TRBD1 (6 bases). Trimming removed 5 bases at V and 7 bases at J, with 15 bases between. CDR1 is SGHNT and CDR2 is YENEEA in the germline V gene. The CDR3 is made up of 13 amino acids.

This clone has a handful of counts. The rearrangement uses TRBV7-2 and TRBJ2-7, with D possibly being TRBD2 (5 bases). Looked up from germline, CDR1 is SGHTA and CDR2 is FQGNSA. Trimming shortened V by 5 bases and J by 5 bases, and 10 bases separated the two germline ends. CDR3 length equals 12 residues. CDR3 sequence (DNA): TGTGCCAGCAGCCCCCGGGGTAACGAGCAGTACTTC. As protein: CASSPRGNEQYF.

This clone was picked up a small number of times. This chain links TRBV4-3 with TRBJ1-2; D not resolved. Per germline, CDR1 LGHNA and CDR2 YSLEER. Trimming removed 0 bases from V and 3 bases from J, with 17 bases in between. This CDR3 region has 17 residues. CDR3 nucleotide sequence: TGCGCCAGCAGCCAAGATATAGAAGGAGGGTGGGACTATGGCTACACCTTC. The encoded protein is CASSQDIEGGWDYGYTF.

This clone has more than one count but fewer than ten. This rearrangement joins TRBV9 to TRBJ2-5; 11 bases fit TRBD1. CDR3 size: 15 residues. In germline, CDR1 is SGDLS, CDR2 YYNGEE. V dropped 6 bases and J dropped 4; count of bases not matched to a gene: 8. The CDR3 reads CASTRTGGASETQYF. Here the CDR3 DNA reads TGTGCCAGCACCAGGACAGGGGGCGCCTCAGAGACCCAGTACTTC. Based on the CDR3 plus reference TRBV9 and TRBJ2-5, the full variable domain is DSGVTQTPKHLITATGQRVTLRCSPRSGDLSVYWYQQSLDQGLQFLIQYYNGEERAKGNILERFSAQQFPDLHSELNLSSLELGDSALYFCASTRTGGASETQYFGPGTRLLVL.

This clone has more than one count but fewer than ten. V usage is TRBV11-2 and J usage is TRBJ2-1; 11 nucleotides line up with TRBD2. V shed 1 base, J shed 4 bases, and the junction held 3 bases outside the gene matches. Germline assignment: CDR1 SGHAT and CDR2 FQNNGV. The CDR3 runs to 16 residues. CDR3 coding DNA: TGTGCCAGCAGCTTAGGTGGGACTAGCGGATACAATGAGCAGTTCTTC. It specifies CASSLGGTSGYNEQFF.

This clone turned up a few times. The CDR3 loop reads CASSEGQGMQPQHF. Written as DNA, the CDR3 is TGTGCCAGCAGCGAGGGACAGGGTATGCAGCCCCAGCATTTT. This chain joins TRBV9 and TRBJ1-5, with 9 bases aligning to TRBD1. Germline V CDR1 and CDR2: SGDLS, YYNGEE. The length of the CDR3 is 14 residues. The V gene end was trimmed by 3 bases and the J gene end by 7 bases; junction bases not matched to a gene: 5.

About this clone itself: This specimen includes other DNA sequences encoding the same CDR3. The chain employs TRBV18 and TRBJ2-5; the D gene is possibly TRBD2 (5 bases). The CDR3 is 13 residues long. The V and J ends lost 3 bases and 5 bases respectively, with 10 bases between them. Germline V lookup: CDR1 KGHSH, CDR2 LQKENI. The CDR3 bases are TGTGCCAGCTCACCTGCGGGCAGGGAGACCCAGTACTTC. As protein: CASSPAGRETQYF.

In its sample, this clone was seen a few times. The CDR3 DNA is TGCAGTGCTAGAGATCGGTTGGAGCAGTACTTC. The encoded protein is CSARDRLEQYF. The chain links TRBV20-1 to TRBJ2-7; no reliable D call. The CDR3 has 11 residues. The germline V gene encodes CDR1 DFQATT and CDR2 SNEGSKA (reference sequence). V was pared by 0 bases and J by 7 bases, with 7 bases between.

The chain carries TRBV5-4 and TRBJ2-7; 7 bases align to TRBD2. Germline-derived CDR1 and CDR2 are SGHNT and YYREEE (reference sequence). V shed 0 bases and J 0 bases; nucleotides not matched to a gene: 3. The CDR3 runs to 15 residues. The CDR3: CASSLGTSSSYEQYF. The CDR3 bases are TGTGCCAGCAGCTTGGGGACTAGTAGCTCCTACGAGCAGTACTTC.

The chain joins TRBV21-1 to TRBJ2-1; no check of the table's D call, TRBD2, against the DNA was made. TRBV21-1 counts as a pseudogene. CDR3 length: 19 amino acids. DNA of the CDR3: TGTGCCAGCAGCAAAGATAGCGGGAGCCGGAGGGTATTGGTCAATGAGCAGTTCTTC. Its translation is CASSKDSGSRRVLVNEQFF.

The chain has TRBV18 and TRBJ1-2; no definite D call. Germline values: CDR1 KGHSH, CDR2 LQKENI. Deletions cut 1 base from V and 3 bases from J, with 18 bases between. The CDR3 spans 17 residues. The CDR3, as DNA: TGTGCCAGCTCACCACAAGTCAGCGTCTCTGGTGACTATGGCTACACCTTC. It specifies CASSPQVSVSGDYGYTF.

The J gene is TRBJ1-5, the V gene TRBV7-9, with 7 bases matching TRBD1. Germline CDR1 SEHNR, CDR2 FQNEAQ (reference sequence). CDR3 size: 16 residues. The junction had 10 bases not matched to a gene; V was cut back by 1 base and J by 7 bases. CDR3 region: CASSLGDYRGPQPQHF. CDR3 coding DNA: TGTGCCAGCAGCTTAGGTGACTACAGGGGACCCCAGCCCCAGCATTTT.

This clone was detected only a few times. The genes are TRBV29-1 and TRBJ2-5, with D tentatively TRBD1 (6 bases). CDR1 SQVTM and CDR2 ANQGSEA come from the germline V gene. The CDR3 covers 16 residues. Trimming took off 4 bases at V and 2 bases at J, with 20 bases between the two ends. The CDR3 DNA reads as TGCAGCGTTGTAACCCCCCACCAAGGGGGTCAAGAGACCCAGTACTTC. Translated: CSVVTPHQGGQETQYF.

The table lists this clone with a few counts. The V call is TRBV5-1, the J call TRBJ2-5; perhaps TRBD2 as D (5 bases). CDR1 is SGHRS, CDR2 YFSETQ, per germline. The V and J ends lost 4 bases and 1 base respectively, with 17 bases between them. The CDR3 runs to 16 residues. The CDR3 reads CASSGQSGGTQETQYF. CDR3 DNA: TGCGCCAGCAGCGGCCAAAGCGGCGGCACCCAAGAGACCCAGTACTTC.

The chain has TRBV11-2 and TRBJ1-2, with 7 bases fitting TRBD1. J was trimmed by 4 bases and V by 5 bases; bases with no gene match: 7. The CDR3 spans 14 residues. Germline lookup yields CDR1 SGHAT and CDR2 FQNNGV. CDR3 bases: TGTGCCAGCAGCACCCTGGGACAGAGCTATGGCTACACCTTC. As protein: CASSTLGQSYGYTF.

This clone showed up just a few times. The chain carries TRBV7-9 and TRBJ2-3, with 11 bases aligning to TRBD2. V dropped 5 bases and J dropped 2; count of bases not matched to a gene: 3. Germline CDR1 SEHNR, CDR2 FQNEAQ (reference sequence). The CDR3 has 15 amino acids. The CDR3 region is CASSRSGGATDTQYF. CDR3 DNA: TGTGCCAGCAGCCGTAGCGGGGGGGCCACAGATACGCAGTATTTT.

This clone has more than one count but fewer than ten. This chain connects TRBV5-1 to TRBJ1-6; 9 positions agree with TRBD1. From germline, CDR1 is SGHRS and CDR2 YFSETQ. After removal of 5 bases from V and 8 bases from J, the junction contained 8 bases not matched to a gene. This CDR3 spans 15 amino acids. The CDR3 here is CASSPDRGRYSPLHF. CDR3 nucleotides: TGCGCCAGCAGTCCCGACAGGGGGAGATATTCACCCCTCCACTTT.

The rearrangement links TRBV2 to TRBJ2-3; perhaps TRBD1 as D (5 bases). The CDR3 spans 14 residues. Trimming took off 10 bases at V and 0 bases at J, with 14 bases between the two ends. Germline V gives CDR1 SNHLY, CDR2 FYNNEI. For the CDR3, the DNA is TGTGCCAACAAACAGGAGTCTAGCACAGATACGCAGTATTTT. This sequence encodes CANKQESSTDTQYF.